The 21 T cell receptor beta chains given below trace back to one sample, sequenced in a study of human T cells and chemical hapten exposure. Time point denoted: pre-sensitization, week 0. Treatment here: therapeutic diphenylcyclopropenone sensitization with weekly scalp DPC. A single record per CDR3 protein comes from TCRdb applying MiXCR to the RACE reads. Of 89,000 or so distinct CDR3 sequences in the sample, 7.5% to 9.5% were seen once. The input for sequencing was whole blood, taken in connection with sensitization to the hapten diphenylcyclopropenone (DPC). The receptors derive from a man aged 35-49 years with alopecia areata. Some clones in this sample may be carry-over from other donors' samples.

This clonotype has ten or more counts. V usage is TRBV12-3 or TRBV12-4 and J usage is TRBJ1-2, with D tentatively TRBD1 (5 bases). V lost 1 base, J lost 12 bases, and 15 bases lay in between. The CDR3 loop spans 13 amino acids. CDR3 in amino acids: CASSLGAGNKNTF. The CDR3 region has the DNA TGTGCCAGCAGTTTAGGGGCAGGGAATAAGAACACCTTC.

The CDR3: CASSYRGQGSTDTQYF. CDR3 nucleotide sequence: TGCGCCAGCAGCTACAGGGGACAGGGGAGCACAGATACGCAGTATTTT. The chain joins TRBV5-1 to TRBJ2-3; 10 positions agree with TRBD1. With 3 bases clipped from V and 0 bases from J, the junction kept 4 bases outside the gene matches. This CDR3 region has 16 residues. Looked up from germline, CDR1 is SGHRS and CDR2 is YFSETQ.

A note on this clonotype: A much more abundant neighbour one base away suggests this may be a read error. The chain has TRBV6-4 and TRBJ2-3; D tentatively fits TRBD1 or TRBD2 (5 bases each). This CDR3 region has 12 residues. Germline lookup yields CDR1 MRHNA and CDR2 SNTAGT. DNA for the CDR3: TGTGCCAGCAGTGACGGGGGAGATACGAAGTATTTT. It translates to CASSDGGDTKYF.

There are many counts of this clonotype. V usage is TRBV2 and J usage is TRBJ1-4; a possible D gene is TRBD1 (6 bases). In germline, CDR1 is SNHLY, CDR2 FYNNEI. CDR3 length: 15 amino acids. Deletions cut 6 bases from V and 1 base from J, with 12 bases between. This chain's CDR3 is CASSRGWLTNEKLFF. The CDR3 DNA reads as TGTGCCAGCAGCAGGGGTTGGTTAACTAATGAAAAACTGTTTTTT.

The rearrangement joins TRBV5-1 to TRBJ1-3; no firm D call. V lost 4 bases, J lost 0 bases, and 14 bases lay in between. CDR3 length equals 16 residues. The germline gives CDR1 SGHRS, CDR2 YFSETQ. The CDR3 spells CASSPSPGVSGNTIYF. The DNA of the CDR3 is TGCGCCAGCAGCCCAAGTCCAGGCGTCTCTGGAAACACCATATATTTT.

This clonotype was counted only a few times. The V and J genes are TRBV20-1 and TRBJ2-7; 9 nucleotides match TRBD2. The V gene's germline CDR1 is DFQATT and CDR2 SNEGSKA (reference sequence). This CDR3 has 13 residues. V shed 4 bases, J shed 2 bases, and the junction held 3 bases outside the gene matches. CDR3 nucleotides: TGCAGTGCTATGCTAGCGGGACCCTACGAGCAGTACTTC. Its translation: CSAMLAGPYEQYF.

This clonotype was counted between two and nine times. This chain links TRBV20-1 with TRBJ2-3; D is tentatively TRBD1 or TRBD2 (6 bases each). V lost 1 base to trimming and J lost 6 bases, with 14 bases between them. Germline V lookup: CDR1 DFQATT, CDR2 SNEGSKA (reference sequence). There are 14 residues in the CDR3. The CDR3 region is CSARVGGFADTQYF. The CDR3 DNA is TGCAGTGCTAGAGTGGGGGGCTTCGCCGATACGCAGTATTTT.

This clonotype was observed a few times. The rearrangement links TRBV12-3 or TRBV12-4 to TRBJ2-3; D not certain. This CDR3 contains 13 residues. Deletions cut 5 bases from V and 0 bases from J, with 6 bases between. The CDR3 DNA reads as TGTGCCAGCAGTACTACTAGCACAGATACGCAGTATTTT. It yields the protein CASSTTSTDTQYF.

This clonotype has ten or more counts. The J gene is TRBJ1-4, the V gene TRBV20-1; D is unclear. V was cut by 0 bases and J by 3 bases, with 11 bases left in between. The CDR3 loop spans 15 amino acids. The V gene's germline CDR1 is DFQATT and CDR2 SNEGSKA (reference sequence). CDR3 in amino acids: CSARDRTLANEKLFF. DNA of the CDR3: TGCAGTGCTAGAGATCGAACTTTAGCTAATGAAAAACTGTTTTTT.

In its sample, this clonotype was seen many times. The chain is built from TRBV6-5 and TRBJ2-1, with D uncertain. The CDR3 has 15 amino acids. V lost 0 bases, J lost 8 bases, and 14 bases lay in between. Germline assignment: CDR1 MNHEY and CDR2 SVGAGI. The CDR3 here is CASSYSRPVRDEQFF. Written as DNA, the CDR3 is TGTGCCAGCAGTTACTCTCGTCCCGTCCGCGATGAGCAGTTCTTC.

CDR3 nucleotide sequence: TGTGCCACCAGCAGAGGAGGACTAGCGGGAGTGGGCGAGCAGTACGTC. Translating gives CATSRGGLAGVGEQYV. The V call is TRBV15, the J call TRBJ2-7; 13 bases fit TRBD2. Trimming at V came to 1 base and at J to 6 bases, leaving 6 bases not matched to a gene. The CDR3 loop spans 16 amino acids. Germline V gene lookup returns CDR1 LNHNV and CDR2 YYDKDF (reference sequence).

This clonotype was detected many times. The CDR3, as DNA: TGTGCCAGCAGCCTTAGGGGGACCTTTGACAATGAGCAGTTCTTC. It specifies CASSLRGTFDNEQFF. The V call is TRBV27, the J call TRBJ2-1; TRBD1 might be the D (6 bases). CDR3 length: 15 amino acids. Germline V gene sequence: CDR1 MNHEY, CDR2 SMNVEV (reference sequence). V dropped 6 bases and J dropped 5 bases, with 17 bases sitting between them.

This clonotype was seen ten or more times. The chain employs TRBV20-1 and TRBJ2-3; D is ambiguous. Trimming shortened V by 0 bases and J by 0 bases, and 10 bases separated the two germline ends. This CDR3 is 15 amino acids long. CDR1 is DFQATT, CDR2 SNEGSKA, per germline (reference sequence). The CDR3 DNA follows: TGCAGTGCTAGAGATCTGTACTTTAGCACAGATACGCAGTATTTT. Amino acid sequence: CSARDLYFSTDTQYF.

Comment on this clonotype: The germline gene is not matched at one end of the junction; a read error may be the cause. This chain links TRBV6-1 with TRBJ2-7; D call uncertain. The CDR3 totals 15 residues. In germline, CDR1 is MNHNS, CDR2 SASEGT. The CDR3 DNA sequence: TGTGCCGGCAGTGAGTCGGGCGGCTCCTTCTACGAGCAGTACTTC. It encodes CAGSESGGSFYEQYF.

This clonotype was recorded many times. The gene calls are TRBV3-1 and TRBJ2-6; D not certain. This CDR3 has 14 amino acids. CDR1 is LGHDT, CDR2 YNNKEL, per germline (reference sequence). Between the trimmed V and J ends, which lost 3 bases and 4 bases, there was a span of 7 bases. CDR3 region: CASSQVSGANVLTF. The CDR3 nucleotides read TGTGCCAGCAGCCAGGTCTCCGGGGCCAACGTCCTGACTTTC.

This clonotype was picked up many times. The chain joins TRBV5-1 to TRBJ2-3; perhaps D is TRBD1 or TRBD2 (5 bases each). This CDR3 comprises 13 residues. Germline assignment: CDR1 SGHRS and CDR2 YFSETQ. Deletions cut 4 bases from V and 2 bases from J, with 8 bases between. The CDR3: CASSDGATDTQYF. CDR3 sequence (DNA): TGCGCCAGCAGCGACGGGGCCACAGATACGCAGTATTTT.

This clonotype was seen at least ten times. The V gene is TRBV20-1, the J gene TRBJ2-5; perhaps TRBD2 as D (5 bases). V was shortened by 6 bases and J by 5 bases, with 19 bases between the two germline ends. The CDR3 loop spans 14 amino acids. Germline values: CDR1 DFQATT, CDR2 SNEGSKA (reference sequence). The CDR3 coding sequence is TGCAGTGCGATTTTAGGAGGAAAAGGGGAGACCCAGTACTTC. It codes for CSAILGGKGETQYF.

The rearrangement links TRBV20-1 to TRBJ2-1, with TRBD2 identical over 7 bases. The CDR3 is 13 amino acids. J lost 7 bases, V lost 3 bases, and 6 bases had no gene match. CDR1 and CDR2 from the germline V gene are DFQATT and SNEGSKA (reference sequence). CDR3 amino acids: CSARSLGGNEQFF. DNA for the CDR3: TGCAGTGCTAGGAGTCTGGGGGGGAATGAGCAGTTCTTC.

This clonotype was counted ten times or more. The chain uses TRBV28 and TRBJ2-7, with a weak D call TRBD1 (6 bases). Germline V gene sequence: CDR1 MDHEN, CDR2 SYDVKM. The CDR3 loop spans 16 amino acids. Trimming cost V 4 bases and J 0 bases, with 16 bases left between them. The CDR3 here is CASSSRGSYRSYEQYV. CDR3 sequence (DNA): TGTGCCAGCAGTTCGAGGGGGTCCTACCGCTCCTACGAGCAGTACGTC.

This clonotype was counted ten times or more. V is TRBV7-9 and J is TRBJ2-7, with D possibly matching TRBD2 (5 bases). The CDR3 has 13 residues. Germline V gives CDR1 SEHNR, CDR2 FQNEAQ (reference sequence). The V and J ends lost 5 bases and 7 bases respectively, with 15 bases between them. In nucleotides, the CDR3 is TGTGCCAGCAGCCCTCGTAATACGGGGGAGCAGTACTTC. It codes for CASSPRNTGEQYF.

This clonotype came up many times. The CDR3 nucleotides are TGTGCCAGCAGTTACCTTGGGGGATCCTACGAGCAGTACTTC. This sequence encodes CASSYLGGSYEQYF. The J gene is TRBJ2-7, the V gene TRBV6-5; D may match TRBD1 or TRBD2 (5 bases each). Germline V gene data show CDR1 as MNHEY and CDR2 as SVGAGI. V lost 2 bases and J 1 base, leaving 9 bases between the germline ends. CDR3 size: 14 residues.